The subject of this entry is one T cell receptor beta chain. Its antigen is not known. This CDR3 is built from 12 residues. V lost 6 bases and J 7 bases, leaving 12 bases between the germline ends. In germline, CDR1 is PRHDT, CDR2 FYEKMQ (reference sequence). The sample originates from a study of chemoradiotherapy in HPV16-positive cancers. Overall study context: Candidate HPV-specific T-cell clones and common TCR motifs came from functional assays in a couple of HPV16-positive patients.

Repertoires were sampled repeatedly during chemoradiotherapy. Libraries were prepared by immunoSEQ multiplex PCR; TCRdb keeps only in-frame clonotypes and omits some of them. The sample comprises 17,000 or so clones, roughly 90% of which are singletons, and roughly 2.4% rests with the top ten. Study-wide findings and caveats: Non-HPV-specific T cells did not expand in tumors during treatment, whereas candidate HPV-specific clones and E7-related motifs did. Functional assays defining HPV-specific T cells used only a couple of HPV16-positive patients.

The chain recombines TRBV13 with TRBJ1-1; possible D gene TRBD1, 5 bases. Material: blood, obtained from a patient who underwent chemoradiotherapy. This clonotype was sampled from a human donor with HPV-associated anogenital cancer. This CDR3 reads CASSSRGLEAFF. CDR3 coding DNA: TGTGCCAGCAGTAGCCGGGGCCTTGAAGCTTTCTTT.